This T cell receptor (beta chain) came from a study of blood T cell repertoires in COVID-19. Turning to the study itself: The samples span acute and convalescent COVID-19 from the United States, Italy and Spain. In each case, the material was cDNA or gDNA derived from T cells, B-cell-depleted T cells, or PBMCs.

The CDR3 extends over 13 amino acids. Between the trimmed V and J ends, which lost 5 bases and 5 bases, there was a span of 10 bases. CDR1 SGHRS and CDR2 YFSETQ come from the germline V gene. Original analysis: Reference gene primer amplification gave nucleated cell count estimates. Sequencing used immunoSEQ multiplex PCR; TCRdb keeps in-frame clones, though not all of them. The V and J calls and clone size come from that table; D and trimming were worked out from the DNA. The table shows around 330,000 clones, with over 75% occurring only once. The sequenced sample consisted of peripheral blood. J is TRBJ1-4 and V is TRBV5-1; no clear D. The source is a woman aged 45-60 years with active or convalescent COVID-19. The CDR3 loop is CASRREMNEKLFF. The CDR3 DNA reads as TGCGCCAGCAGGCGGGAGATGAATGAAAAACTGTTTTTT.